This T cell receptor beta chain was documented in a study of T cell clonotyping in hematopoietic cell transplantation. Sequenced by immunoSEQ multiplex PCR; TCRdb stores in-frame clones only, minus some. The profile shows more than 25,000 clones, approximately 90% of them singletons. The germline V gene encodes CDR1 SGHRS and CDR2 YFSETQ. The CDR3 loop spans 17 amino acids. J lost 2 bases, V lost 4 bases, and 11 bases had no gene match. Sequences were derived from PBMCs, sampled 100 days after allogeneic stem cell transplant. V is TRBV5-1 and J is TRBJ2-7; 11 bases align to TRBD2. The receptor comes from a female patient between 50 and 60 years old who had an allogeneic stem cell transplant from a related donor, so the T cells may come from the graft donor. Some clones in this sample may be carry-over from other donors' samples. The DNA of the CDR3 is TGCGCCAGCAGCCCACTTCTTCCTAGCGGGGGGCCCTACGAGCAGTACTTC. Translation: CASSPLLPSGGPYEQYF.